This entry is about one T cell receptor (beta chain). The CDR3 has 12 amino acids. Trimming shortened V by 4 bases and J by 6 bases, and 10 bases separated the two germline ends. CDR1 is DFQATT and CDR2 is SNEGSKA in the germline V gene (reference sequence). The entry originates in a study of T cells in Graves' hyperthyroidism and ophthalmopathy. What was amplified from RNA transcripts were TCR beta CDR3 regions. The study used the HTBI primer set for a first-round RT-PCR of the TCR CDR3. TCRdb reanalysed the multiplex PCR reads using MiXCR and keeps one entry per CDR3 protein. The sample lists 350,000 to 400,000 distinct CDR3 sequences, under 15% occurring once. On the basis of clinical symptoms, serum thyroxine and TRAb, thyroid ultrasound and orbital computed tomography, diagnoses were made.

This sequence was found in a woman aged 30 to 39 with Graves' hyperthyroidism. The chain couples TRBV20-1 to TRBJ1-5, with D unresolved. The sequencing sample was made of blood. DNA of the CDR3: TGCAGTGCTACAGGAGGTGGTCAGCCCCAGCATTTT. Residues: CSATGGGQPQHF.